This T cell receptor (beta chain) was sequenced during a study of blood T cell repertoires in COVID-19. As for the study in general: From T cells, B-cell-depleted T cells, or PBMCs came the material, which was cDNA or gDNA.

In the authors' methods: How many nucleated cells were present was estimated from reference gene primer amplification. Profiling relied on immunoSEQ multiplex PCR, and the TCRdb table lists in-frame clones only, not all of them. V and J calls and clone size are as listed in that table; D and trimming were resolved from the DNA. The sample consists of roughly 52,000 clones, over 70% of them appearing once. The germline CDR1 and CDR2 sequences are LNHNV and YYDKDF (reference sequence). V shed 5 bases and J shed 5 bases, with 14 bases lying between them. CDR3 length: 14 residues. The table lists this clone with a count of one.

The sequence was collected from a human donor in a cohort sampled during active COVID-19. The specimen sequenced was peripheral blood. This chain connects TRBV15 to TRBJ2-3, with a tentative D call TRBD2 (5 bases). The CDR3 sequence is CATSGGRGLDTQYF. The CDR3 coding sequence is TGTGCCACCAGCGGTGGTCGGGGTTTAGATACGCAGTATTTT.